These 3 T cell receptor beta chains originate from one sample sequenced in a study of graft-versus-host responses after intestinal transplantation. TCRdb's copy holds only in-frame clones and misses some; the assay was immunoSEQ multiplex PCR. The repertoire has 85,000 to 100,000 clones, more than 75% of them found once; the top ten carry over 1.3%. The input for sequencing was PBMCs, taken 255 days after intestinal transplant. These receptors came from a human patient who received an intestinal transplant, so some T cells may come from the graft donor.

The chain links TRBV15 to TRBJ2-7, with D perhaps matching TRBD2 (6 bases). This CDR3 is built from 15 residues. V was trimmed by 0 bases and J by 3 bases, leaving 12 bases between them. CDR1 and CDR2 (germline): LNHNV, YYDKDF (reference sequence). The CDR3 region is CATSRDTGGSYEQYF. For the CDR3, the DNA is TGTGCCACCAGCAGAGATACAGGAGGGAGCTACGAGCAGTACTTC.

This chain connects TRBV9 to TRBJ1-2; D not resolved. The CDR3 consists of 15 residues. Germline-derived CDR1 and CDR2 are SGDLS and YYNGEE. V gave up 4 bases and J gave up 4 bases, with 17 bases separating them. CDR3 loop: CASSSPGISGYGYTF. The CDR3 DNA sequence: TGTGCCAGCAGCTCTCCCGGGATATCGGGCTATGGCTACACCTTC.

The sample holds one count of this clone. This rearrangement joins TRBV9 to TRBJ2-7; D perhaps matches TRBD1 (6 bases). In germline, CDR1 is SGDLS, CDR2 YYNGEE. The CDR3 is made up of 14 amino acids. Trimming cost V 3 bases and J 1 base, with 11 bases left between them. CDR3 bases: TGTGCCAGCAGCGAAGGGCAGGGGTCCTACGAGCAGTACTTC. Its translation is CASSEGQGSYEQYF. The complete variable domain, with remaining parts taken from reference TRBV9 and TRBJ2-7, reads DSGVTQTPKHLITATGQRVTLRCSPRSGDLSVYWYQQSLDQGLQFLIQYYNGEERAKGNILERFSAQQFPDLHSELNLSSLELGDSALYFCASSEGQGSYEQYFGPGTRLTVT.